A single sample is the source of the 20 T cell receptor beta chains below, sequenced in a study of T cells in Graves' hyperthyroidism and ophthalmopathy. Amplification of TCR beta CDR3 regions used RNA as the template. HTBI primers were used for first-round RT-PCR of the TCR CDR3. TCRdb fed the multiplex PCR reads into MiXCR, producing one record per CDR3 protein. The sample records hundreds of thousands of distinct CDR3 sequences, roughly 32% being singletons. The sample consisted of blood. The receptors here all came from a woman aged 35 to 49 with Graves' hyperthyroidism.

This clonotype was detected a few times. This chain connects TRBV25-1 to TRBJ2-7; TRBD1 aligns across 9 bases. After removal of 2 bases from V and 3 bases from J, the junction contained 5 bases not matched to a gene. Germline V CDR1 and CDR2: MGHDK, SYGVNS. The CDR3 covers 15 residues. The CDR3 bases are TGTGCCAGCAGTGAAGTGGGGACAGGGTACTACGAGCAGTACTTC. Amino acid sequence: CASSEVGTGYYEQYF.

As concerns this clonotype: The junction does not match germline at one end; this may be a read error. The V gene is TRBV24-1, the J gene TRBJ2-5; tentatively, D is TRBD2 (6 bases). CDR1 and CDR2 (germline): KGHDR, SFDVKD. The CDR3 contains 9 residues. The DNA for the CDR3 is TGTGCCACCAGTGAGCAGCGGGACTTC. This codes for CATSEQRDF.

Regarding this clonotype: This may arise from a read error, as a much more abundant clone is one base away. This chain links TRBV7-9 with TRBJ2-7; D is tentatively TRBD1 or TRBD2 (5 bases each). V was clipped by 3 bases and J by 9 bases, with 15 bases between them. Germline V gene lookup returns CDR1 SEHNR and CDR2 FQNEAQ (reference sequence). The CDR3 is 13 amino acids. The CDR3 DNA reads TGTGCCAGCAGCTTGCTTTGGGGGAACGGGCAGTACTTC. It specifies CASSLLWGNGQYF.

On this clonotype: This may be a read error: a much more frequent sequence differs by one nucleotide. The DNA of the CDR3 is TGTGCCATCAGTGAGCCCCCTTTTAGGAACTCCTACGAGCAGTACTTC. Its translation: CAISEPPFRNSYEQYF. This chain joins TRBV10-3 and TRBJ2-7; D is uncertain. This CDR3 has 16 residues. Trimming left V 2 bases short and J 0 bases short, with 14 bases between. Looked up from germline, CDR1 is ENHRY and CDR2 is SYGVKD.

V usage is TRBV9 and J usage is TRBJ1-5, with TRBD1 identical over 10 bases. There are 15 residues in the CDR3. Germline CDR1 reads SGDLS; CDR2 reads YYNGEE. Germline trimming cut 4 bases from V and 5 bases from J; bases unmatched to any gene: 6. The CDR3 sequence is CASSPDRGFDQPQHF. In DNA, the CDR3 is TGTGCCAGCAGCCCGGACAGGGGGTTCGATCAGCCCCAGCATTTT.

This rearrangement joins TRBV10-3 to TRBJ1-5; D is undetermined. Germline assignment: CDR1 ENHRY and CDR2 SYGVKD. The V and J ends lost 4 bases and 0 bases respectively, with 7 bases between them. This CDR3 has 14 residues. The CDR3 DNA reads TGTGCCATCAGTGTCGGATATAGCAATCAGCCCCAGCATTTT. This encodes CAISVGYSNQPQHF.

The gene calls are TRBV29-1 and TRBJ1-1; D is ambiguous. CDR1 and CDR2 (germline): SQVTM, ANQGSEA. This CDR3 region has 11 residues. Trimming shortened V by 7 bases and J by 4 bases, and 10 bases separated the two germline ends. This CDR3 reads CSATLSTEAFF. In DNA, the CDR3 is TGCAGCGCAACTTTAAGCACTGAAGCTTTCTTT.

This clonotype was picked up a small number of times. The gene calls are TRBV9 and TRBJ1-4; D not resolved. Germline V CDR1 and CDR2: SGDLS, YYNGEE. The CDR3 has 11 residues. V lost 7 bases and J 5 bases, leaving 6 bases between the germline ends. The CDR3 loop reads CASAGNEKLFF. Here the CDR3 DNA reads TGTGCCAGCGCCGGGAATGAAAAACTGTTTTTT.

This clonotype was observed many times. The chain links TRBV2 to TRBJ2-7, with D tentatively TRBD1 (6 bases). The germline V and J ends were trimmed by 6 bases and 6 bases, with 15 bases remaining between them. The V gene's germline CDR1 is SNHLY and CDR2 FYNNEI. The CDR3 runs to 13 residues. CDR3 in DNA: TGTGCCAGCAGGGACAGCCCTGGCGCCGAGCAGTACTTC. Its translation: CASRDSPGAEQYF.

The DNA for the CDR3 is TGTGCCAGCAGTTTAAGACAGATTCGAAGCTACACCTTC. This translates into CASSLRQIRSYTF. The chain joins TRBV12-3 or TRBV12-4 to TRBJ1-2; TRBD1 might be the D (5 bases). The CDR3 runs to 13 residues. V was clipped by 2 bases and J by 9 bases, with 13 bases between them.

This clonotype appeared many times. The rearrangement uses TRBV10-3 and TRBJ2-7; D may match TRBD1 or TRBD2 (6 bases each). The CDR3 loop spans 16 amino acids. V lost 3 bases to trimming and J lost 0 bases, with 15 bases between them. Germline loops: CDR1 ENHRY, CDR2 SYGVKD. CDR3: CAISEATGGHSYEQYF. CDR3 in DNA: TGTGCCATCAGTGAAGCGACAGGAGGGCACTCCTACGAGCAGTACTTC.

This clonotype showed up just a few times. At one end, the junction sequence differs from germline, possibly due to a read error. The genes are TRBV19 and TRBJ1-2; D possibly corresponds to TRBD1 (5 bases). The CDR3 extends over 14 amino acids. Germline V gene data show CDR1 as LNHDA and CDR2 as SQIVND (reference sequence). The CDR3 loop is CASSIRGANCGYTF. For the CDR3, the DNA is TGTGCCAGTAGTATTAGGGGAGCTAACTGTGGCTACACCTTC.

The rearrangement joins TRBV6-5 to TRBJ1-6; no reliable D call. The germline gives CDR1 MNHEY, CDR2 SVGAGI. Trimming removed 7 bases from V and 9 bases from J, with 19 bases in between. This CDR3 spans 15 amino acids. CDR3 in amino acids: CASTLDQTIGSPLHF. The CDR3 DNA sequence: TGTGCCAGCACCCTTGATCAGACAATAGGTTCACCCCTCCACTTT.

The rearrangement links TRBV10-3 to TRBJ2-5, with 8 positions matching TRBD2. Trimming removed 10 bases from V and 3 bases from J; junction bases left unmatched: 4. Germline-derived CDR1 and CDR2 are ENHRY and SYGVKD. The CDR3 contains 12 residues. In DNA, the CDR3 is TGTGCCACCTTAGCGGGGAAAGAGACCCAGTACTTC. This translates into CATLAGKETQYF.

V usage is TRBV4-3 and J usage is TRBJ1-5, with D unresolved. This CDR3 has 13 residues. Deletions cut 2 bases from V and 3 bases from J, with 5 bases between. From germline, CDR1 is LGHNA and CDR2 YSLEER. CDR3 sequence (DNA): TGCGCCAGCAGCCAACTGTACAATCAGCCCCAGCATTTT. Translation: CASSQLYNQPQHF.

The gene calls are TRBV7-6 and TRBJ1-2; possible D gene TRBD1, 5 bases. Germline-derived CDR1 and CDR2 are SGHVS and FNYEAQ. V lost 5 bases and J 8 bases, leaving 15 bases between the germline ends. The CDR3 consists of 13 residues. CDR3 DNA: TGTGCCAGCAGCCCGACGGGGGTTTCCGGCTACACCTTC. It specifies CASSPTGVSGYTF.

Many counts were recorded for this clonotype. The CDR3 is CSVEYRGGTEAFF. In nucleotides, the CDR3 is TGCAGCGTCGAATACAGGGGGGGCACTGAAGCTTTCTTT. The chain joins TRBV29-1 to TRBJ1-1, with TRBD1 identical over 8 bases. This CDR3 has 13 residues. Germline CDR1 SQVTM, CDR2 ANQGSEA. The ends lost 6 bases at V and 4 bases at J; junction bases unmatched: 7. Looking up the rest from reference TRBV29-1 and TRBJ1-1 gives the full variable domain: SAVISQKPSRDICQRGTSLTIQCQVDSQVTMMFWYRQQPGQSLTLIATANQGSEATYESGFVIDKFPISRPNLTFSTLTVSNMSPEDSSIYLCSVEYRGGTEAFFGQGTRLTVV.

This clonotype was detected ten times or more. The chain is built from TRBV10-2 and TRBJ1-2; D remains ambiguous. The CDR3 is made up of 13 amino acids. Germline CDR1 reads WSHSY; CDR2 reads SAAADI. Trimming removed 2 bases at V and 5 bases at J, with 9 bases between. The CDR3 sequence is CASSEPPQYGYTF. CDR3 sequence (DNA): TGCGCCAGCAGTGAGCCTCCCCAATATGGCTACACCTTC.

Only a few counts were recorded for this clonotype. The chain recombines TRBV7-9 with TRBJ2-7; D is possibly TRBD1 (6 bases). CDR1 is SEHNR and CDR2 is FQNEAQ in the germline V gene (reference sequence). This CDR3 is 14 amino acids long. The germline V and J ends were trimmed by 5 bases and 6 bases, with 17 bases remaining between them. The CDR3 loop is CASSALSGDGEQYF. CDR3 nucleotides: TGTGCCAGCAGCGCATTATCAGGGGACGGCGAGCAGTACTTC.

There are many counts of this clonotype. The chain couples TRBV6-5 to TRBJ2-5; TRBD1 is a possible D gene (6 bases). The CDR3 loop spans 15 amino acids. The germline V gene has CDR1 MNHEY and CDR2 SVGAGI. Trimming removed 6 bases at V and 5 bases at J, with 19 bases between. The CDR3 DNA reads TGTGCCAGCAGCACAGGGTCGGGTATCGGCGAGACCCAGTACTTC. Translating gives CASSTGSGIGETQYF.